Described below is a single TCR beta chain sequence and its context. These data originate in a study of blood T cell repertoires in COVID-19. Between the trimmed V and J ends, which lost 5 bases and 2 bases, there was a span of 8 bases. The CDR3 contains 13 residues. Germline assignment: CDR1 SNHLY and CDR2 FYNNEI. Method: immunoSEQ multiplex PCR; TCRdb's copy keeps in-frame clones and lacks some. Of 200,000 or so clones listed, 84% are singletons. Input material: peripheral blood. The sequence was collected from a woman in her 70s with active or convalescent COVID-19. The chain combines TRBV2 with TRBJ2-3; no reliable D call. The CDR3 region has the DNA TGTGCCAGCAGTAGACTCTCCACAGATACGCAGTATTTT. Protein: CASSRLSTDTQYF.